The clone carrying this T cell receptor beta chain was counted only a few times. Antigen specificity is unknown. This specimen belongs to a study of regulatory T cells in long-lasting Graves disease. Study-wide results and caveats: When disease was persistent, TRBV28, TRBJ1-2 and TRBJ2-5 were the favored segments.

Per germline, CDR1 SEHNR and CDR2 FQNEAQ (reference sequence). The CDR3 runs 16 residues. The V and J ends lost 4 bases and 0 bases respectively, with 15 bases between them. Time point noted: newly diagnosed GD, antithyroid drugs for less than 3 months. The authors made the TCR library using RNA they extracted from PBMCs. TCR beta libraries were built with iRepertoire HTBI primers and Arm-PCR of CDR3 regions. MiXCR was run by TCRdb on the multiplex PCR reads, yielding one entry per CDR3 protein. The sample includes just over 600,000 distinct CDR3 sequences, 16% seen only once; the top ten take 18%. These data were also filed under a second study, of T cells in Graves' hyperthyroidism and ophthalmopathy. As that report states: A median around 5.9 months before onset, the model predicted ophthalmopathy.

The source of this sequence is a woman in her 30s with Graves disease. The V gene is TRBV7-9, the J gene TRBJ1-1; D is uncertain. The sample was peripheral blood mononuclear cells (PBMCs), taken at new diagnosis, from a patient treated with antithyroid drugs. The CDR3 loop reads CASSSELSLMNTEAFF. CDR3 sequence (DNA): TGTGCCAGCAGCTCCGAACTCTCTCTAATGAACACTGAAGCTTTCTTT. Based on the CDR3 plus reference TRBV7-9 and TRBJ1-1, the full variable domain is DTGVSQNPRHKITKRGQNVTFRCDPISEHNRLYWYRQTLGQGPEFLTYFQNEAQLEKSRLLSDRFSAERPKGSFSTLEIQRTEQGDSAMYLCASSSELSLMNTEAFFGQGTRLTVV.